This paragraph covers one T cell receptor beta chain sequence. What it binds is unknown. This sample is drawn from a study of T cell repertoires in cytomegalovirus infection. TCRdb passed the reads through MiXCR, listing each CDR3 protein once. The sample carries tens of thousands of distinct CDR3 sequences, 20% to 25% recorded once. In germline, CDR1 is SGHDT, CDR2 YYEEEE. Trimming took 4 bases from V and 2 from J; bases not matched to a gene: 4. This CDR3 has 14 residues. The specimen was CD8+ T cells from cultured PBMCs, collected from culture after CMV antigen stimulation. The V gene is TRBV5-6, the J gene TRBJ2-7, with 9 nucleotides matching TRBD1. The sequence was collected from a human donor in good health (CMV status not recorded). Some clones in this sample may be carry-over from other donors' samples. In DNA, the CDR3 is TGTGCCAGCAGCAAGGACAGGGGAACCTACGAGCAGTACTTC. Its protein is CASSKDRGTYEQYF. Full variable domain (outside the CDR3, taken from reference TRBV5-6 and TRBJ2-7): DAGVTQSPTHLIKTRGQQVTLRCSPKSGHDTVSWYQQALGQGPQFIFQYYEEEERQRGNFPDRFSGHQFPNYSSELNVNALLLGDSALYLCASSKDRGTYEQYFGPGTRLTVT.